Detailed here is one T cell receptor (beta chain). Its cognate antigen is unknown. The sample originates from a study of CD8 T cells in Susac syndrome. Random hexamers served to reverse transcribe roughly 0.45 to 1 ug RNA. Each CDR3 protein gets one entry after TCRdb re-called the immunoSEQ multiplex PCR reads with MiXCR. The data contain about 140,000 distinct CDR3 sequences, approximately 94% of them seen just once; the ten biggest clones take up 0.075% to 0.09%. With 4 bases removed from V and 8 bases from J, the gap between germline ends came to 24 bases. Germline V lookup: CDR1 SGHAT, CDR2 FQNNGV. CDR3 length equals 17 residues. General study points: In Susac syndrome, the CD4+ T cell repertoires did not show clonal expansion.

In contrast to the negatively isolated CD8+ and CD4+ T cells, TEMRA cells were FACS-enriched. The material sequenced was CD4+ T cells from PBMCs. The chain joins TRBV11-2 to TRBJ2-4, with D tentatively TRBD1 (5 bases). The clonotype was recovered from a human donor with Susac syndrome. The CDR3 loop is CASSYWGPRGQADIQYF. The DNA for the CDR3 is TGTGCCAGCAGCTACTGGGGCCCTAGGGGTCAAGCAGACATTCAGTACTTC. Full variable domain (rest looked up from reference TRBV11-2 and TRBJ2-4): EAGVAQSPRYKIIEKRQSVAFWCNPISGHATLYWYQQILGQGPKLLIQFQNNGVVDDSQLPKDRFSAERLKGVDSTLKIQPAKLEDSAVYLCASSYWGPRGQADIQYFGAGTRLSVL.